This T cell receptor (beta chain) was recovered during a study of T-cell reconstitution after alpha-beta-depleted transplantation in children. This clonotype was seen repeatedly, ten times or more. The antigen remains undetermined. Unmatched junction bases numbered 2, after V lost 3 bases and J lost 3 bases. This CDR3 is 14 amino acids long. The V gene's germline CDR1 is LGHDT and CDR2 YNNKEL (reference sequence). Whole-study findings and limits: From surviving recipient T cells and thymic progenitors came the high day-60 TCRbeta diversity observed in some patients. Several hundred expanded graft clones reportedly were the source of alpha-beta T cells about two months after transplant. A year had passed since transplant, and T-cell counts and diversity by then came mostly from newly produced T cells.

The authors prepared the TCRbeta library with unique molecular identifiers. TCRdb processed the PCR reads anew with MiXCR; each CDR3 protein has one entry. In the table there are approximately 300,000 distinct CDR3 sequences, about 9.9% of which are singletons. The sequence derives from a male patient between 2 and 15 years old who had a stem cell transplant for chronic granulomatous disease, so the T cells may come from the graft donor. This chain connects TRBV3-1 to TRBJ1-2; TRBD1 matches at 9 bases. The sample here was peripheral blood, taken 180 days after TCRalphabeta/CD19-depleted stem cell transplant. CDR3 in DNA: TGTGCCAGCAGCCATAGGACAGGGGACTATGGCTACACCTTC. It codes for CASSHRTGDYGYTF.